This TCR beta chain emerged from a study of regulatory T cells in long-lasting Graves disease. Whole-study context: Recently diagnosed Graves' patients had received antithyroid drugs for under 3 months.

iRepertoire HTBI primers and Arm-PCR of CDR3 regions built TCR beta libraries. TCRdb re-derived calls from the multiplex PCR reads in MiXCR, one entry per CDR3 protein. The sample contains 350,000 to 550,000 distinct CDR3 sequences, under 15% of which appear only once. V was shortened by 1 base and J by 3 bases, with 11 bases between the two germline ends. The germline V gene encodes CDR1 KGHDR and CDR2 SFDVKD. The CDR3 runs 16 residues. There are a few counts of this clonotype. Described time point: newly diagnosed GD, antithyroid drugs for less than 3 months. RNA from PBMCs was the source of the TCR library. A further study also used this sample, focusing on T cells in Graves' hyperthyroidism and ophthalmopathy. That paper states: Each diagnosis was grounded in clinical symptoms, serum thyroxine and TRAb, thyroid ultrasound, and orbital computed tomography. Most thyroid clonotypes that were expanded above 0.001 also turned up in blood. Ophthalmopathy, as predicted by the model, came a median 6.5 months after the prediction.

The sequence derives from a woman in her twenties or thirties with Graves disease. Sequenced material: peripheral blood mononuclear cells (PBMCs), taken at new diagnosis, from a patient treated with antithyroid drugs. J is TRBJ2-2 and V is TRBV24-1; D perhaps matches TRBD1 (6 bases). In DNA, the CDR3 is TGTGCCACCAGTGATTTAAGGGGGTTTGACACCGGGGAGCTGTTTTTT. Translation gives CATSDLRGFDTGELFF.